These T cell receptor beta chains were read from a single sample in a study of cytotoxic CD8 clonotypes in ibrutinib-treated CLL. Repertoires were generated with immunoSEQ multiplex PCR, while TCRdb's copy carries only in-frame clones and drops some. The sample has some 65,000 clones; approximately 57% are singletons. This specimen was PBMCs, taken after 12 months of ibrutinib treatment. These receptors were taken from a human donor with chronic lymphocytic leukemia. Both conserved end residues are part of each CDR3. A D gene is named only where the DNA matches it firmly. The size field is filled for only some rows; it gives once, few, many or a size class.

j_call	clone_size	cdr3_length	v_call	d_call	cdr3_aa	cdr3_nt
TRBJ2-1	few	15	TRBV15	TRBD1	CATSRDRQGANEQFF	TGTGCCACCAGCAGAGATCGCCAGGGGGCCAATGAGCAGTTCTTC
TRBJ2-4	NA	15	TRBV28	NA	CASSLTGTAKNIQYF	TGTGCCAGCAGTTTAACAGGGACGGCCAAAAACATTCAGTACTTC
TRBJ2-7	few	16	TRBV28	TRBD2	CASSSEAGTYSYEQYF	TGTGCCAGCAGTTCAGAAGCGGGAACCTACTCCTACGAGCAGTACTTC
TRBJ2-5	NA	15	TRBV6-1	NA	CASSVALGLQETQYF	TGTGCCAGCAGTGTTGCCTTAGGGCTCCAAGAGACCCAGTACTTC
TRBJ2-3	NA	15	TRBV28	TRBD2	CASSLLAGNTDTQYF	TGTGCCAGCAGTTTGCTAGCGGGTAACACAGATACGCAGTATTTT
TRBJ2-5	many	11	TRBV28	NA	CASSLRETQYF	TGTGCCAGCAGTTTAAGAGAGACCCAGTACTTC
TRBJ2-1	once	13	TRBV21-1	NA	CASSNRLGNEQFF	TGTGCCAGCAGCAATCGATTGGGCAATGAGCAGTTCTTC
TRBJ1-4	once	19	TRBV5-1	TRBD1	CASSRGIGAGQGGNEKLFF	TGCGCCAGCAGCCGAGGGATTGGGGCCGGACAGGGCGGCAATGAAAAACTGTTTTTT
TRBJ1-2	once	13	TRBV7-6	NA	CASSLGGTYGYTF	TGTGCCAGCAGCTTAGGTGGGACCTATGGCTACACCTTC
TRBJ2-2	NA	14	TRBV28	NA	CASLRASRTGELFF	TGTGCCAGCCTCAGGGCCTCAAGGACCGGGGAGCTGTTTTTT
TRBJ1-5	NA	14	TRBV6-5	NA	CASSYSSISVDQHF	TGTGCCAGCAGTTACTCGTCTATTTCAGTGGACCAGCATTTT
TRBJ1-1	once	15	TRBV5-1	NA	CASSLDSQGLREAFF	TGCGCCAGCAGCTTGGATTCACAGGGATTAAGAGAAGCTTTCTTT
TRBJ1-3	many	13	TRBV14	NA	CASSRGIGNTIYF	TGTGCCAGCAGCCGCGGGATTGGAAACACCATATATTTT
TRBJ2-4	NA	16	TRBV6-6	NA	CASSFRDPGAKNIQYF	TGTGCCAGCAGTTTTCGGGACCCGGGGGCCAAAAACATTCAGTACTTC
TRBJ1-3	few	15	TRBV7-2	NA	CASSLQTGAGNTIYF	TGTGCCAGCAGCCTCCAGACAGGAGCTGGAAACACCATATATTTT
TRBJ2-5	NA	15	TRBV15	NA	CATRRDGAAGETQYF	TGTGCCACAAGAAGAGACGGAGCGGCGGGGGAGACCCAGTACTTC
TRBJ2-1	NA	13	TRBV6-6	NA	CASSYSTRTEQFF	TGTGCCAGCAGTTACTCGACACGGACTGAGCAGTTCTTC
TRBJ2-3	NA	16	TRBV10-3	TRBD2	CAISARTSGSTDTQYF	TGTGCCATCAGTGCCCGGACTAGCGGGAGCACAGATACGCAGTATTTT
TRBJ2-5	NA	18	TRBV2	NA	CASSAAWGLGRGQETQYF	TGTGCCAGCAGTGCCGCCTGGGGTTTGGGGCGGGGCCAAGAGACCCAGTACTTC
TRBJ2-3	NA	14	TRBV5-6	NA	CASSLGQTTDTQYF	TGTGCCAGCAGCTTAGGACAGACCACAGATACGCAGTATTTT
TRBJ1-4	once	14	TRBV27	NA	CASRLLATNEKLFF	TGTGCCAGCCGACTTCTTGCAACTAATGAAAAACTGTTTTTT
TRBJ2-3	NA	14	TRBV5-1	TRBD1	CASSRAGGADTQYF	TGCGCCAGCAGCCGCGCAGGGGGCGCGGATACGCAGTATTTT
TRBJ2-2	NA	13	TRBV25-1	TRBD1	CATNRGRGGELFF	TGTGCCACCAACAGGGGGAGAGGCGGGGAGCTGTTTTTT
TRBJ1-5	NA	11	TRBV6-1	NA	CASSLTGPQHF	TGTGCCAGCAGTCTGACAGGTCCCCAGCATTTT
TRBJ2-7	NA	14	TRBV28	NA	CASSPGGPFYEQYF	TGTGCCAGCAGTCCGGGCGGGCCTTTCTACGAGCAGTACTTC
TRBJ2-7	few	13	TRBV6-1	TRBD1	CASRGTGTNEQYF	TGTGCCAGCAGGGGGACAGGGACTAACGAGCAGTACTTC
TRBJ1-2	NA	12	TRBV2	NA	CASSERSGGYTF	TGTGCCAGCAGCGAGAGATCGGGCGGCTACACCTTC
TRBJ1-5	many	14	TRBV5-1	NA	CASSLEALDQPQHF	TGCGCCAGCAGCTTGGAGGCTCTAGATCAGCCCCAGCATTTT
TRBJ2-1	few	15	TRBV2	TRBD2	CASSGRTSGFNEQFF	TGTGCCAGCAGTGGAAGGACTAGCGGGTTTAATGAGCAGTTCTTC
TRBJ2-1	NA	21	TRBV4-1	NA	CASSHSGGVRDPLSSYNEQFF	TGCGCCAGCAGCCATTCCGGGGGAGTCAGGGACCCCCTTAGCTCCTACAATGAGCAGTTCTTC
TRBJ2-6	few	15	TRBV18	NA	CASSPRSSGANVLTF	TGTGCCAGCTCACCAAGAAGCTCTGGGGCCAACGTCCTGACTTTC
TRBJ2-7	NA	14	TRBV5-1	TRBD1	CASSPTGGYYEQYF	TGCGCCAGCAGCCCGACAGGGGGATACTACGAGCAGTACTTC
TRBJ2-5	NA	18	TRBV5-1	TRBD2	CASSPGLAGIGRSETQYF	TGCGCCAGCAGCCCCGGACTAGCGGGCATAGGGAGGTCGGAGACCCAGTACTTC
TRBJ2-1	once	16	TRBV7-9	NA	CASSVPSGFESREQFF	TGTGCCAGCAGCGTACCCTCAGGGTTCGAATCGAGAGAGCAGTTCTTC
TRBJ2-3	few	15	TRBV15	NA	CATSRDRGAGDTQYF	TGTGCCACCAGCAGAGATCGGGGGGCGGGGGATACGCAGTATTTT
TRBJ2-7	once	16	TRBV5-1	NA	CASRGTRVRLRYEQYF	TGCGCCAGCAGGGGAACTCGGGTCAGGCTGAGGTACGAGCAGTACTTC
TRBJ1-5	NA	14	TRBV30	NA	CAYSRGGGNQPQHF	TGTGCCTACTCCAGGGGTGGCGGCAATCAGCCCCAGCATTTT
TRBJ2-7	NA	14	TRBV7-9	NA	CASSLGGTRSEQYF	TGTGCCAGCAGCTTAGGCGGGACTCGGAGCGAGCAGTACTTC
TRBJ1-4	NA	17	TRBV5-5	NA	CASSSSPGHLTNEKLFF	TGTGCCAGCAGCTCTTCGCCGGGACATCTTACTAATGAAAAACTGTTTTTT
TRBJ2-2	few	13	TRBV4-2	NA	CASSQDLSGELFF	TGTGCCAGCAGCCAAGATTTGTCCGGGGAGCTGTTTTTT
TRBJ2-1	NA	13	TRBV6-4	NA	CASSDGALNEQFF	TGTGCCAGCAGTGACGGGGCGCTTAATGAGCAGTTCTTC
TRBJ2-1	NA	17	TRBV28	TRBD2	CASSLRTSGIFFGEQFF	TGTGCCAGCAGTCTCAGGACTAGCGGGATATTTTTCGGTGAGCAGTTCTTC
TRBJ2-3	NA	17	TRBV5-1	NA	CASSLRQDNPSTDTQYF	TGCGCCAGCAGCTTGAGACAGGACAACCCTAGCACAGATACGCAGTATTTT
TRBJ1-3	NA	15	TRBV5-6	NA	CASSFWALSGNTIYF	TGTGCCAGCAGCTTCTGGGCCCTGTCTGGAAACACCATATATTTT
TRBJ1-3	few	14	TRBV14	NA	CASSQPSSGNTIYF	TGTGCCAGCAGCCAACCGAGCTCTGGAAACACCATATATTTT
TRBJ1-2	NA	11	TRBV6-1	NA	CASTENYGYTF	TGTGCCAGCACTGAGAACTATGGCTACACCTTC
TRBJ1-1	NA	11	TRBV19	NA	CASYRNTEAFF	TGTGCCAGTTACAGGAACACTGAAGCTTTCTTT
TRBJ2-7	few	15	TRBV7-9	TRBD2	CASSFGGSAGYEQYF	TGTGCCAGCAGCTTCGGGGGGAGTGCAGGCTACGAGCAGTACTTC
TRBJ2-3	NA	11	TRBV20-1	NA	CSADGTDTQYF	TGCAGTGCCGACGGCACAGATACGCAGTATTTT
TRBJ2-7	NA	12	TRBV7-8	NA	CASSFPTNEQYF	TGTGCCAGCAGCTTCCCCACGAACGAGCAGTACTTC
TRBJ2-2	NA	15	TRBV4-1	NA	CASSQEWVGTGELFF	TGCGCCAGCAGCCAAGAGTGGGTCGGCACCGGGGAGCTGTTTTTT
TRBJ1-1	few	11	TRBV30	NA	CASRVNTEAFF	TGTGCCTCCAGGGTAAACACTGAAGCTTTCTTT
TRBJ2-1	NA	12	TRBV18	NA	CASSTLREEQFF	TGTGCCAGCTCAACTCTCAGGGAGGAGCAGTTCTTC